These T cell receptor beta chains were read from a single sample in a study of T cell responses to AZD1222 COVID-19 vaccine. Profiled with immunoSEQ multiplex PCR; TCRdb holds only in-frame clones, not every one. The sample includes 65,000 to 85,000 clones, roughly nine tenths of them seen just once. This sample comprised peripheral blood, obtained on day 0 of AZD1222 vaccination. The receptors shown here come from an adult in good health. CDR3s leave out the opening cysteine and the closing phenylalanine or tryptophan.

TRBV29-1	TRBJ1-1	SVNSRAANTEAF
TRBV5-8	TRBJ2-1	ASSFLRGTGENNEQF
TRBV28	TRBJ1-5	ASSLGDRAQPQH
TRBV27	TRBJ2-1	ASSLEGTDNQEQF
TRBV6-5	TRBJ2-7	ASSHPGSYEQY
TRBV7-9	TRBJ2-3	ASSSNRGTTDTQY
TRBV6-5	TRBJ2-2	ASSYFQGGTGELF
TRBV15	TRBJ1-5	ATSRGGNQPQH
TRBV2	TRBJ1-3	ASSEEWLSSGNTIY
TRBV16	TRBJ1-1	ASSQYTGQGRTMNTEAF
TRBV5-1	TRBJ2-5	ASSRRPVQETQY
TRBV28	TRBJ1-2	ASSPPGQGGVLYGYT
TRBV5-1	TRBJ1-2	ASRPGAADGYT
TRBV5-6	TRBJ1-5	ASSSTQGRNQPQH
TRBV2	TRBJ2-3	ASTTAGKDTQY
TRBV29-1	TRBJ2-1	SVGGTSGIYNEQF
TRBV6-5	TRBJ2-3	ASSPGTGFTDTQY
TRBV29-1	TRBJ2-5	SVPTGGGWETQY
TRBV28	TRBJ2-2	ASSLSQRNTGELF
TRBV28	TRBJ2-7	ASSFQGLGYEQY
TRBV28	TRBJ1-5	ASSLMPGNQPQH
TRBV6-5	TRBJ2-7	ASRRGTLTYEQY
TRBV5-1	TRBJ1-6	ASSLDQSSYNSPLH
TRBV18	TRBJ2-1	ASSAGQGAGNEQF
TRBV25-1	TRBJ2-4	ASSLTGSNIQY
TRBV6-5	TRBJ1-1	ASPKDNLRTEAF
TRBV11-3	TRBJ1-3	ASSHLGHLPGSGNTIY
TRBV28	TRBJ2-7	ASSPAGTPHSYEQY
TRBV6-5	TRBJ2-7	ASSYSRQGRREQY
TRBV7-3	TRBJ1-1	ASSLGGGSTEAF
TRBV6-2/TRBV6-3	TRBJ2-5	ASSYSNRRETQY
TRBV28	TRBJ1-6	ASEAQGYSPLH
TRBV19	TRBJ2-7	ASSSWGGFSYEQY